These T cell receptor beta chains were read from a single sample in a study of blood T cell repertoires in COVID-19. The data were produced by immunoSEQ multiplex PCR, yet TCRdb's version contains in-frame clones alone and is incomplete. In the table there are 200,000 or so clones, approximately 82% of which are singletons. The material sequenced was peripheral blood. The receptors here all came from a human donor with acute or convalescent COVID-19. The donor label of this sample is uncertain. Each CDR3 is given with its conserved first and last residue. The order of the fields is clone size, J gene, V gene, D gene, CDR3 protein, CDR3 DNA. D genes are given only for firm matches. Clone size, where shown, is once, few, many, or a class for clones that have expanded.

. | TRBJ2-2 | TRBV4-1 | TRBD2 | CASSQPGLAGGELFF | TGCGCCAGCAGCCAGCCGGGACTAGCGGGGGGGGAGCTGTTTTTT
. | TRBJ1-2 | TRBV5-5 | . | CASTDNHYGYTF | TGTGCCAGCACCGACAACCACTATGGCTACACCTTC
. | TRBJ2-1 | TRBV7-2 | TRBD1 | CASRLTGGARNEQFF | TGTGCCAGCAGACTGACAGGGGGCGCGCGTAATGAGCAGTTCTTC
. | TRBJ2-1 | TRBV5-6 | TRBD1 | CVSSHMDRPPQGQFF | TGTGTCAGCAGTCACATGGACAGGCCCCCCCAGGGGCAGTTCTTC
. | TRBJ1-5 | TRBV11-2 | . | CASSPSSSNQPQHF | TGTGCCAGCAGCCCTAGTAGTAGCAATCAGCCCCAGCATTTT
. | TRBJ1-1 | TRBV6-2/TRBV6-3 | TRBD1 | CASSRPNRGRLTEAFF | TGTGCCAGCAGTCGGCCTAACAGGGGGCGGTTAACTGAAGCTTTCTTT
. | TRBJ2-3 | TRBV6-5 | . | CASSPTVNTQYF | TGTGCCAGCAGCCCAACTGTGAATACGCAGTATTTT
. | TRBJ2-7 | TRBV2 | TRBD1 | CASSDRGPYEQYF | TGTGCCAGCTCTGACAGGGGACCGTACGAGCAGTACTTC
. | TRBJ1-6 | TRBV18 | TRBD1 | CASSPYRGENSPLHF | TGTGCCAGCTCACCCTACAGGGGGGAGAATTCACCCCTCCACTTT
. | TRBJ1-5 | TRBV3-1/TRBV3-2 | . | CASSQWTDQPQHF | TGTGCCAGCAGCCAGTGGACAGATCAGCCCCAGCATTTT
. | TRBJ1-2 | TRBV28 | TRBD1 | CASELPDRDGYTF | TGTGCCAGCGAACTCCCGGACAGGGACGGCTACACCTTC
once | TRBJ1-5 | TRBV2 | . | CASKGQGRNQPQHF | TGTGCCAGCAAGGGGCAGGGAAGGAATCAGCCCCAGCATTTT
. | TRBJ2-2 | TRBV7-8 | . | CASMGEGNTGELFF | TGTGCCAGCATGGGAGAGGGGAACACCGGGGAGCTGTTTTTT
. | TRBJ2-5 | TRBV24-1 | TRBD2 | CATSRGGSTGETQYF | TGTGCCACCTCCCGCGGGGGGAGCACCGGAGAGACCCAGTACTTC
. | TRBJ1-3 | TRBV18 | . | CASAGSGNTIYF | TGTGCCAGCGCAGGGTCCGGAAACACCATATATTTT
. | TRBJ2-1 | TRBV2 | . | CASSAKWNSGEQFF | TGTGCCAGCAGTGCAAAATGGAACAGCGGGGAGCAGTTCTTC
once | TRBJ1-2 | TRBV19 | TRBD1 | CASTGTGKHYGYTF | TGTGCCAGTACCGGGACAGGGAAACACTATGGCTACACCTTC
. | TRBJ2-2 | TRBV4-3 | . | CASSPSRARTGELFF | TGCGCCAGCAGCCCTTCGCGAGCGAGGACCGGGGAGCTGTTTTTT
once | TRBJ2-3 | TRBV27 | . | CASSSSGGFTDTQYF | TGTGCCAGCAGTTCCAGCGGTGGATTCACAGATACGCAGTATTTT
. | TRBJ1-1 | TRBV20-1 | . | CSARQAPKAFF | TGCAGTGCTCGACAGGCTCCCAAAGCTTTCTTT
few | TRBJ2-7 | TRBV30 | . | CAWKGSSSYEQYF | TGTGCCTGGAAAGGGAGTAGCTCCTACGAGCAGTACTTC
. | TRBJ2-1 | TRBV6-5 | TRBD2 | CASRTSGRYNEQFF | TGTGCCAGCAGGACTAGCGGGAGATACAATGAGCAGTTCTTC
. | TRBJ2-5 | TRBV12-5 | . | CASGLGQQETQYF | TGTGCTAGTGGTTTGGGACAGCAAGAGACCCAGTACTTC
. | TRBJ1-5 | TRBV5-5 | . | CASSLKRDNQPQHF | TGTGCCAGCAGCTTGAAAAGAGACAATCAGCCCCAGCATTTT
. | TRBJ2-5 | TRBV5-1 | TRBD2 | CASSKGLAFLETQYF | TGCGCCAGCAGCAAGGGACTAGCGTTTTTGGAGACCCAGTACTTC
. | TRBJ2-7 | TRBV7-9 | . | CASSLDTSSYEQYF | TGTGCCAGCAGCCTGGACACGAGCTCCTACGAGCAGTACTTC
. | TRBJ2-7 | TRBV11-2 | . | CASSLGVYEQYF | TGTGCCAGCAGCTTAGGAGTTTACGAGCAGTACTTC
. | TRBJ1-2 | TRBV10-3 | . | CAISEYQGGDGYTF | TGTGCCATCAGTGAGTACCAGGGAGGAGATGGCTACACCTTC
. | TRBJ1-6 | TRBV6-5 | . | CASRRGWDRDSPLHF | TGTGCCAGCAGGCGAGGGTGGGATCGGGATTCACCCCTCCACTTT
. | TRBJ2-2 | TRBV24-1 | . | CATSKGQENTGELFF | TGTGCCACCAGTAAGGGGCAGGAGAACACCGGGGAGCTGTTTTTT
. | TRBJ2-5 | TRBV7-9 | . | CASSFRTDSVTQYF | TGTGCCAGCAGCTTTCGGACAGACAGTGTGACCCAGTACTTC
. | TRBJ2-1 | TRBV11-2 | TRBD2 | CASSLAGGNEQFF | TGTGCCAGCAGCTTAGCGGGAGGGAATGAGCAGTTCTTC
. | TRBJ1-4 | TRBV19 | TRBD1 | CASSAPGQGIRNEKLFF | TGTGCCAGTAGTGCTCCGGGACAGGGGATTCGGAATGAAAAACTGTTTTTT
. | TRBJ2-1 | TRBV7-3 | TRBD2 | CASSPHSGRASYNEQFF | TGTGCCAGCAGCCCACATAGCGGGAGGGCATCCTACAATGAGCAGTTCTTC
. | TRBJ2-7 | TRBV19 | TRBD2 | CASSIQASGTMYF | TGTGCCAGTAGTATTCAGGCTAGCGGGACCATGTACTTC
. | TRBJ2-5 | TRBV6-2/TRBV6-3 | TRBD1 | CASSEIGQGALQETQYF | TGTGCCAGCAGTGAGATCGGACAGGGGGCCTTACAAGAGACCCAGTACTTC
once | TRBJ1-3 | TRBV27 | TRBD1 | CASSPGQGKAYTIYF | TGTGCCAGCAGTCCAGGACAGGGAAAGGCGTACACCATATATTTT
. | TRBJ1-6 | TRBV28 | TRBD1 | CASSAMDRENTHF | TGTGCCAGCAGTGCAATGGACAGGGAAAATACCCACTTT
. | TRBJ1-3 | TRBV19 | TRBD1 | CASSTRTGTGNTIYF | TGTGCCAGTAGTACCCGGACAGGGACCGGAAACACCATATATTTT
. | TRBJ2-3 | TRBV19 | . | CASSIVAGPPTDTQYF | TGTGCCAGTAGTATAGTTGCGGGACCCCCCACAGATACGCAGTATTTT
. | TRBJ2-7 | TRBV28 | TRBD1 | CASSLGQGLNYEQYF | TGTGCCAGCAGTTTAGGACAGGGACTCAACTACGAGCAGTACTTC
few | TRBJ2-7 | TRBV27 | TRBD1 | CASSLYGTGFDEQYF | TGTGCCAGCAGTTTATACGGGACAGGGTTCGACGAGCAGTACTTC
. | TRBJ1-6 | TRBV4-1 | . | CASSRTGTKYNSPLHF | TGCGCCAGCAGCCGAACAGGGACGAAGTATAATTCACCCCTCCACTTT
. | TRBJ2-3 | TRBV24-1 | TRBD1 | CATSDSPRTGAITDTQYF | TGTGCCACCAGTGATTCCCCTAGGACAGGGGCCATCACAGATACGCAGTATTTT
. | TRBJ2-7 | TRBV12-3/TRBV12-4 | . | CASSFRDEQYF | TGTGCCAGCAGTTTCCGGGACGAGCAGTACTTC
. | TRBJ1-4 | TRBV9 | . | CASSFGGRDGNEKLFF | TGTGCCAGCAGCTTTGGGGGCCGGGACGGGAATGAAAAACTGTTTTTT
. | TRBJ2-3 | TRBV11-1 | . | CASSAGRADTQYF | TGTGCCAGCAGCGCAGGGCGCGCAGATACGCAGTATTTT
. | TRBJ1-1 | TRBV7-6 | . | CASSSRGGDDSEAFF | TGTGCCAGCAGCTCAAGGGGGGGGGATGATTCTGAAGCTTTCTTT
once | TRBJ1-4 | TRBV19 | . | CASSIGQGNEKLFF | TGTGCCAGTAGTATTGGGCAGGGGAATGAAAAACTGTTTTTT
. | TRBJ1-1 | TRBV6-5 | TRBD1 | CASSRQGYPTEAFF | TGTGCCAGCAGCCGACAGGGCTATCCCACTGAAGCTTTCTTT
few | TRBJ1-6 | TRBV25-1 | . | CASSPPAGYYNSPLHF | TGTGCCAGCAGTCCCCCCGCGGGTTACTATAATTCACCCCTCCACTTT
once | TRBJ2-7 | TRBV7-8 | TRBD2 | CASSLGLGWYEQYF | TGTGCCAGCAGCCTTGGACTAGGTTGGTACGAGCAGTACTTC
. | TRBJ2-7 | TRBV7-2 | TRBD2 | CASSLDGGGPYEQYF | TGTGCCAGCAGCTTAGACGGCGGGGGGCCCTACGAGCAGTACTTC
. | TRBJ2-3 | TRBV19 | TRBD1 | CASQQGAGTDTQYF | TGTGCCAGTCAACAGGGGGCCGGCACAGATACGCAGTATTTT
. | TRBJ2-5 | TRBV2 | . | CASSLQSRGVETQYF | TGTGCCAGCAGTCTCCAGAGCAGGGGGGTTGAGACCCAGTACTTC
. | TRBJ1-4 | TRBV2 | . | CASSSGSGGSEKLFF | TGTGCCAGCAGCTCAGGGTCGGGGGGGAGTGAAAAACTGTTTTTT
. | TRBJ1-4 | TRBV11-3 | . | CADYGGESLATNEKLFF | TGTGCCGACTACGGGGGGGAGTCCCTTGCAACTAATGAAAAACTGTTTTTT
. | TRBJ2-1 | TRBV18 | . | CASSPAGDNEQFF | TGTGCCAGCTCACCAGCAGGGGACAATGAGCAGTTCTTC
. | TRBJ1-5 | TRBV7-9 | TRBD1 | CASSSLGQGSHQPQHF | TGTGCCAGCAGCTCCCTCGGACAGGGGTCGCATCAGCCCCAGCATTTT